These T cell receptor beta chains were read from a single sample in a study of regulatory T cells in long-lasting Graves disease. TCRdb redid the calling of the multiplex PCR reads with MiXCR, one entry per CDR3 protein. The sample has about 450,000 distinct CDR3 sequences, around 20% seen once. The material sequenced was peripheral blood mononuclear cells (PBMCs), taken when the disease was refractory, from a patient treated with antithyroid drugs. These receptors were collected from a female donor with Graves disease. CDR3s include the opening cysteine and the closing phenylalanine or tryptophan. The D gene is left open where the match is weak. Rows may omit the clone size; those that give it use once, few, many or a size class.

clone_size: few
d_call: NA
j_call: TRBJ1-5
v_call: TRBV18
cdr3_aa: CASSPLREGINQPQHF
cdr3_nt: TGTGCCAGCTCACCTCTTCGTGAGGGTATCAATCAGCCCCAGCATTTT

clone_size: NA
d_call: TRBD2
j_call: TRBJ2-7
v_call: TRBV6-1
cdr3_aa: CASSRPRLGEGYEQYF
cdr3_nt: TGTGCCAGCAGTCGGCCGCGACTAGGGGAGGGTTACGAGCAGTACTTC

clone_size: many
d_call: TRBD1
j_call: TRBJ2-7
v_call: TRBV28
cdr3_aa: CASSFHLIPGQGADAYEQYF
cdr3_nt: TGTGCCAGCAGTTTTCACCTTATCCCGGGACAGGGGGCCGACGCCTACGAGCAGTACTTC

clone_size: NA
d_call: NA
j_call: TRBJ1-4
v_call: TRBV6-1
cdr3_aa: CASSPLGGEGLFF
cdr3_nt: TGTGCCAGCAGCCCACTCGGAGGGGAGGGACTGTTTTTT

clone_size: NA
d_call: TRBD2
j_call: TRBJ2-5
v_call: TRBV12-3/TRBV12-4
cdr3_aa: CASSSLSGGPETQYF
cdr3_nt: TGTGCCAGCAGTTCTCTTTCGGGAGGGCCGGAGACCCAGTACTTC

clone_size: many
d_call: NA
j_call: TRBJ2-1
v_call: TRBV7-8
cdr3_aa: CASSSGEVDEQFF
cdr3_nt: TGTGCCAGCAGCTCAGGGGAGGTCGATGAGCAGTTCTTC

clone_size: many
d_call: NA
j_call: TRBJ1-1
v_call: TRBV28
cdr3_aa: CASSLWDRNTEAFF
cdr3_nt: TGTGCCAGCAGTTTATGGGACAGAAACACTGAAGCTTTCTTT

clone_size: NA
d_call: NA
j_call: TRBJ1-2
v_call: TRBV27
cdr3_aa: CASNSPGRDYGYTF
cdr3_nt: TGTGCCAGCAACAGTCCTGGTAGGGACTATGGCTACACCTTC

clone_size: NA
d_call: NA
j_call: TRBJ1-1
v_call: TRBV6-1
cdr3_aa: CASRRDKGWTEAFF
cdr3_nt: TGTGCCAGCAGGCGGGACAAGGGGTGGACTGAAGCTTTCTTT

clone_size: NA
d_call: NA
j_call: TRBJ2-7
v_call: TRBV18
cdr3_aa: CASSQAGVGEQYF
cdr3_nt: TGTGCCAGCTCACAAGCTGGGGTGGGTGAGCAGTACTTC

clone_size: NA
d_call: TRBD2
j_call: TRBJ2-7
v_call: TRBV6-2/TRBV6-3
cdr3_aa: CASSSPGGRAREQYF
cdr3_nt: TGTGCCAGCAGTTCTCCGGGCGGGAGGGCCCGGGAGCAGTACTTC

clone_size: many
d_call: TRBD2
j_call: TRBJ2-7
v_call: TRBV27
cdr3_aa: CASSLLREPYEQYF
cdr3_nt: TGTGCCAGCAGTTTATTGCGGGAGCCCTACGAGCAGTACTTC

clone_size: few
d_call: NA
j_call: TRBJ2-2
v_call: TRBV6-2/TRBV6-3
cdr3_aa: CASSYAQGSGELFF
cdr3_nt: TGTGCCAGCAGTTACGCCCAGGGCTCCGGGGAGCTGTTTTTT

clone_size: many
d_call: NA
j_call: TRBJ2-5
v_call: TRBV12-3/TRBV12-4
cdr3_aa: CASSNTGNQETQYF
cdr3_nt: TGTGCCAGCAGTAACACAGGAAACCAAGAGACCCAGTACTTC